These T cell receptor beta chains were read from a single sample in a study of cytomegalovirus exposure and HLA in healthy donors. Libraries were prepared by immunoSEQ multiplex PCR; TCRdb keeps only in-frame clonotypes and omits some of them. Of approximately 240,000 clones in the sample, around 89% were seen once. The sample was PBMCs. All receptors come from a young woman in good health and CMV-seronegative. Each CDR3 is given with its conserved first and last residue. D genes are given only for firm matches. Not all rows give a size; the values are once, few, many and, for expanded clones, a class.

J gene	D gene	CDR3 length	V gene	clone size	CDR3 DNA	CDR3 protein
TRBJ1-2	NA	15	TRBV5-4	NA	TGTGCCAGCACCACCCCAGGGGTGGCAAACTCATATTACACCTTC	CASTTPGVANSYYTF
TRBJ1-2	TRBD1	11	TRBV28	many	TGTGCCAGCGGAGAAAGGGACAGGGGCACCTTC	CASGERDRGTF
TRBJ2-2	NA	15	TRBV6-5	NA	TGTGCCAGCAGTTACTCAATTCCCCCGGCCGGGGAGCTGTTTTTT	CASSYSIPPAGELFF
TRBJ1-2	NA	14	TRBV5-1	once	TGCGCCAGCAGCTTGGGGGCCCTCGGTGAAGGCTACACCTTC	CASSLGALGEGYTF
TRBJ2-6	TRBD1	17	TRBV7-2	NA	TGTGCCAGCAGGTCTACAGGGGGGTGGCGTGGGGCCAACGTCCTGACTTTC	CASRSTGGWRGANVLTF
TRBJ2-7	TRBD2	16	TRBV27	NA	TGTGCCAGCAGTCCGTCTAGCGGGGGCCTTACCTACGAGCAGTACTTC	CASSPSSGGLTYEQYF
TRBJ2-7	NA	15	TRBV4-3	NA	TGCGCCAGCAGCCCCCTAGGGGTTAGCTCCTACGAGCAGTACTTC	CASSPLGVSSYEQYF
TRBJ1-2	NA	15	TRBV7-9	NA	TGTGCCAGCAGCCCCTATAACGGGCCAAGGGGGGGCTACACCTTC	CASSPYNGPRGGYTF
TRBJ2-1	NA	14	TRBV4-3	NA	TGCGCCAGCAGCCAAGTTCTAGCTGGAGATGAGCAGTTCTTC	CASSQVLAGDEQFF
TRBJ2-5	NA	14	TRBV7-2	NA	TGTGCCAGCAGCCGCAATCAGGGTTGGGAGACCCAGTACTTC	CASSRNQGWETQYF
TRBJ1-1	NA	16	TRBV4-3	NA	TGCGCCAGCAGCCGAGGAGGAATTGAGTGGAACACTGAAGCTTTCTTT	CASSRGGIEWNTEAFF
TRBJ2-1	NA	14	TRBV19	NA	TGTGCCAGTAGTCCCCGACCTTCGAGGAATGAGCAGTTCTTC	CASSPRPSRNEQFF
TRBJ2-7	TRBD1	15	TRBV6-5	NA	TGTGCCAGCAGTTTCCGGGGACAGGGTTACTACGAGCAGTACTTC	CASSFRGQGYYEQYF
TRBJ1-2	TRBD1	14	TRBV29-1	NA	TGCAGCGTCACAGGGGTCGGCGAAGACTATGGCTACACCTTC	CSVTGVGEDYGYTF
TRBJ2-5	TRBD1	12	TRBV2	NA	TGTGCCACCATGGGACAGAAAGAGACCCAGTACTTC	CATMGQKETQYF
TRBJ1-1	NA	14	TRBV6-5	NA	TGTGCCAGCAGTTCCGACGGGGGGCGCTCTGAAGCTTTCTTT	CASSSDGGRSEAFF
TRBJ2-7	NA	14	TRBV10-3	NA	TGTGCCATCACCAGACTAGTCCCCTCCTACGAGCAGTACTTC	CAITRLVPSYEQYF
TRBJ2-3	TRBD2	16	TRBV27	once	TGTGCCAGCAGTTTCGGGAGGGGGTACGGGACAGATACGCAGTATTTT	CASSFGRGYGTDTQYF
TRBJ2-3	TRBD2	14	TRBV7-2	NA	TGTGCCAGCAGAGGCGGGAGGGTGCCAGATACGCAGTATTTT	CASRGGRVPDTQYF
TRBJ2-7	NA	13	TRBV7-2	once	TGTGCCAGCAGCTCCACCGGGAGCTACGAGCAGTACTTC	CASSSTGSYEQYF
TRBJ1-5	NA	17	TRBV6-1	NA	TGTGCCAGCAGTGAAGCGTCGTGGGCAGGGGCTTATCAACCCCAGCATTTT	CASSEASWAGAYQPQHF
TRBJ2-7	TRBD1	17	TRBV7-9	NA	TGTGCCAGCAGCATCGGGGAGACAGGGGGCTGGCTGTTTGAGCAGTACTTC	CASSIGETGGWLFEQYF
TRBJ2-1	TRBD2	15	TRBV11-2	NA	TGTGCCAGCAGCTCACTAGCGGGGGGGCTCAATGAGCAGTTCTTC	CASSSLAGGLNEQFF
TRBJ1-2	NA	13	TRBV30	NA	TGTGCCTGGAGTGTACGGACGCCAGGGAGCTACACCTTC	CAWSVRTPGSYTF
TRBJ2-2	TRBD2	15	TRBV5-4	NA	TGTGCCAGCAGCCCATGGACTAGCGGGGGCGGGGAGCTGTTTTTT	CASSPWTSGGGELFF
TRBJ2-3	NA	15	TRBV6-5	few	TGTGCCAGCAGCCATCGGGGGTTTAGCACAGATACGCAGTATTTT	CASSHRGFSTDTQYF
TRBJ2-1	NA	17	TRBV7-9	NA	TGTGCCAGCAGCTTAGCGCTTTCCGAGGAGGTTGGCAATGAGCAGTTCTTC	CASSLALSEEVGNEQFF
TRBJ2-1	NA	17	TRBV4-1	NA	TGCGCCAGCAGCCAAGACCCCACGTACTTTTCCGGCAATGAGCAGTTCTTC	CASSQDPTYFSGNEQFF
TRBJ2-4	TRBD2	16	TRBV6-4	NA	TGTGCCAGCAGTGACGGGACTAGCGGGGGGAAAAACATTCAGTACTTC	CASSDGTSGGKNIQYF
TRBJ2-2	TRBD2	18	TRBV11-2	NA	TGTGCCAGCAGAAGACGGACTAGCGGTAACCAGTACACCGGGGAGCTGTTTTTT	CASRRRTSGNQYTGELFF
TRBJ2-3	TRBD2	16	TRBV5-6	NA	TGTGCCAGCAGCTTGGAACTAGCGGGTAGCACAGATACGCAGTATTTT	CASSLELAGSTDTQYF
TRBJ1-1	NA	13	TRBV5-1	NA	TGCGCCAGCAGCTTAAAGGACTACACTGAAGCTTTCTTT	CASSLKDYTEAFF
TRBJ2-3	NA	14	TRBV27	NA	TGTGCCAGCAGTTTACGGCAGGGGACAGATACGCAGTATTTT	CASSLRQGTDTQYF
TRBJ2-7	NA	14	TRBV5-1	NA	TGCGCCAGCAGCTTGGTAGGCGTGGACTACGAGCAGTACTTC	CASSLVGVDYEQYF
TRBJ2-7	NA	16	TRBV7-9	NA	TGTGCCAGCAGCTCTCGTCTACGGGGACAAATGGGGGAGCAGTACTTC	CASSSRLRGQMGEQYF
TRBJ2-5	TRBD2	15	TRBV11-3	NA	TGTGCCAGCAGCTTTCTAGCGGGAGAGGTGGAGACCCAGTACTTC	CASSFLAGEVETQYF
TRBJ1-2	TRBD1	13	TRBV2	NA	TGTGCCAGCAAGCTACAGGGGGCGAGCGGCTACACCTTC	CASKLQGASGYTF
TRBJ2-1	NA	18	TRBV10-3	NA	TGTGCCATCAGTGATAGTACCCTCTTTTCGTCGTCCTACAATGAGCAGTTCTTC	CAISDSTLFSSSYNEQFF
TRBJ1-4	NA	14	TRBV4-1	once	TGCGCCAGCAGCCTGCGGGGAGGGGTGGAAAAACTGTTTTTT	CASSLRGGVEKLFF
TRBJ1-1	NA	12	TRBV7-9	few	TGTGCCAGCAGCCGAGGAAGAACTGAAGCTTTCTTT	CASSRGRTEAFF
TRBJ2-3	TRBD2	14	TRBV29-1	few	TGCAGCGCCGACCTAGCGGGAGGCACAGATACGCAGTATTTT	CSADLAGGTDTQYF
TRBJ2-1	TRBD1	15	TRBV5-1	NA	TGCGCCAGCAGCTCTAGGACAGGGTTAGGCGATGAGCAGTTCTTC	CASSSRTGLGDEQFF
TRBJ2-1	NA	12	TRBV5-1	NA	TGCGCCAGCAGCTTGGTTAGCAATGAGCAGTTCTTC	CASSLVSNEQFF